This entry is about one TCR beta chain. Its antigen is currently unknown. The CDR3 sequence is 14 residues long. V was shortened by 5 bases and J by 2 bases, with 14 bases between the two germline ends. Germline V gives CDR1 SGHRS, CDR2 YFSETQ. This sample was included in a study of cytomegalovirus exposure and HLA in healthy donors. Clones were sequenced by immunoSEQ multiplex PCR, and TCRdb holds only the in-frame ones, with some missing. Of over 150,000 clones listed, 80% to 90% are singletons. General study points: The classifier, whose performance was assessed in both the original and validation cohorts, reportedly diagnosed cytomegalovirus status with high specificity and sensitivity. Altogether, around 160 TCR beta chains were recorded as cytomegalovirus-associated. Rarity characterized most TCR sequences, yet some public TCRs appeared in many donors.

The sequence was obtained from a woman between 25 and 40 years old in good health and CMV-seropositive. V usage is TRBV5-1 and J usage is TRBJ2-7; tentative D call: TRBD2 (6 bases). The sample was PBMCs. CDR3 in DNA: TGCGCCAGCAGAGGAGGGGTCGGGGCCTACGAGCAGTACTTC. Encoded protein: CASRGGVGAYEQYF.